A selection of T cell receptor beta chains follows, all from one sample in a study of OX40 agonist ivuxolimab in advanced cancers. The method was immunoSEQ multiplex PCR; TCRdb's version includes in-frame clones alone and lacks a portion of them. The sample lists roughly 72,000 clones; nearly 90% were seen once. This specimen consisted of CD4+ or CD8+ T cells sorted from blood, obtained in a trial of the OX40 agonist ivuxolimab. Receptors originate from an adult with an advanced solid tumor such as melanoma, head and neck, liver or kidney cancer. Both conserved end residues are part of each CDR3. A D gene is named only where the DNA matches it firmly. Clone size is given for some rows only: seen once, a few or many times, or a class if the clone is expanded.

J,D,size,V,DNA,CDR3
TRBJ1-2,-,-,TRBV18,TGTGCCAGCTCACCGGAAGGTCTCTATGGCTACACCTTC,CASSPEGLYGYTF
TRBJ2-7,TRBD1,-,TRBV29-1,TGCAGCGTCGGGACAGAGCTTGCCTACGAGCAGTACTTC,CSVGTELAYEQYF
TRBJ2-3,TRBD2,-,TRBV4-1,TGCGCCAGCAGCCAAGATCAGGACAGATGGACTAGCGGGGGGACTAGCACAGATACGCAGTATTTT,CASSQDQDRWTSGGTSTDTQYF
TRBJ1-1,TRBD1,once,TRBV10-3,TGTGCCATCAGTGAGTCGAGACAGGGCATGAACACTGAAGCTTTCTTT,CAISESRQGMNTEAFF
TRBJ2-2,-,-,TRBV5-5,TGTGCCAGCAGCATCGCCTCGATATACACCGGGGAGCTGTTTTTT,CASSIASIYTGELFF
TRBJ1-6,TRBD1,-,TRBV28,TGTGCCAGCAGGACGGGACAGGTTAATTCACCCCTCCACTTT,CASRTGQVNSPLHF
TRBJ2-3,TRBD2,-,TRBV10-3,TGTGCCATCAGTGAGCGGGGGGTCACAGATACGCAGTATTTT,CAISERGVTDTQYF
TRBJ2-3,TRBD1,-,TRBV2,TGTGCCAGCAGCCGAGGACAGGGAAGAGATACGCAGTATTTT,CASSRGQGRDTQYF
TRBJ1-4,TRBD1,-,TRBV27,TGTGCCAGCAGTCCTACAGGGGGCGCTTATGAAAAACTGTTTTTT,CASSPTGGAYEKLFF
TRBJ2-3,-,-,TRBV27,TGTGCCAGCAGTTTGGGGGTCAGCACAGATACGCAGTATTTT,CASSLGVSTDTQYF
TRBJ1-2,-,-,TRBV19,TGTGCCAGTAGTACCAGGGTGGACTATGGCTACACCTTC,CASSTRVDYGYTF
TRBJ2-2,-,-,TRBV9,TGTGCCAGCAGCGCCGGATGGGGCGGGGAGCTGTTTTTT,CASSAGWGGELFF
TRBJ2-7,-,-,TRBV11-1,TGTGCCAGCAGTGTGGGACATTTCTACGAGCAGTACTTC,CASSVGHFYEQYF
TRBJ1-2,-,once,TRBV4-1,TGCGCCAGCAGCCAAGACTACTGGGGATATGGCTACACCTTC,CASSQDYWGYGYTF
TRBJ2-3,-,-,TRBV5-3,TGTGCCAGAAGCTGCCCGACATACCCTAGCACAGATACGCAGTATTTT,CARSCPTYPSTDTQYF
TRBJ1-4,-,-,TRBV7-9,TGTGCCAGCAGCGCCTGGACAGCAACTAATGAAAAACTGTTTTTT,CASSAWTATNEKLFF
TRBJ2-1,TRBD1,-,TRBV7-3,TGTGCCAGCAGCTTAACCATACGACAGGGGGGATACAATGAGCAGTTCTTC,CASSLTIRQGGYNEQFF
TRBJ2-7,-,-,TRBV28,TGTGCCAGCAGGGACCGCCATTGGCAGTACTTC,CASRDRHWQYF
TRBJ2-7,TRBD2,-,TRBV7-8,TGTGCCAGCAGCTTCGGGGAGCGGGGGGCCTCCTACGAGCAGTACTTC,CASSFGERGASYEQYF
TRBJ1-5,-,-,TRBV2,TGTGCCAGCAGTTTGAACCCTTCCAATCAGCCCCAGCATTTT,CASSLNPSNQPQHF
TRBJ2-7,-,-,TRBV6-5,TGTGCCAGCAGTTACTCGTTCGTAGGGGGGTACGAGCAGTACTTC,CASSYSFVGGYEQYF
TRBJ2-6,-,-,TRBV6-6,TGTGCCAGCACTGGGGCCAACGTCCTGACTTTC,CASTGANVLTF
TRBJ2-7,TRBD2,few,TRBV11-2,TGTGCCAGCAGCTTAGGGGCGGGAGGATACTACGAGCAGTACTTC,CASSLGAGGYYEQYF
TRBJ2-5,-,-,TRBV19,TGTGCCAGTAGTATAGGTTGGGAGGCCGAGACCCAGTACTTC,CASSIGWEAETQYF
TRBJ2-5,-,once,TRBV4-1,TGCGCCAGCAGCCAAGTCCGGAGAGGGCCCCAAGAGACCCAGTACTTC,CASSQVRRGPQETQYF
TRBJ2-7,TRBD1,-,TRBV18,TGTGCCAGCTCACCACTTGAACAGGGGTACGAGCAGTACTTC,CASSPLEQGYEQYF
TRBJ1-1,-,few,TRBV5-1,TGCGCCAGTTGGGACGGTCGGATGAACACTGAAGCTTTCTTT,CASWDGRMNTEAFF